The TCR beta chain described here comes from a study of cytomegalovirus exposure and HLA in healthy donors (dated by TCRdb to the late 2010s). About the study as a whole: An earlier analysis of 587 of the donors reported 276 Gb of sequence data and around 120 million unique TCR beta sequences from 150 million to 200 million T cells. An early release covering more than 500 HLA-typed donors comprised approximately 300 gigabases of sequencing data and 85 million to 100 million unique TCR sequences. Among the roughly 400 genotyped donors, approximately 77% belonged to the genetic ancestry cluster associated with self-reported Caucasian donors. The study was designed to test whether signatures of past pathogen exposure could be identified by cataloging public T cell receptors. The T cell repertoires of 666 subjects were profiled by immunosequencing and related to cytomegalovirus serostatus. Along with the approximately 670-subject first cohort, a separate validation cohort of over a hundred different subjects was used. To predict cytomegalovirus infection status, the study combined high-throughput TCR immunosequencing, statistical association of individual TCRs with disease status, and machine learning. A later analysis re-examined previously published TCR beta repertoires from several hundred donors and added high-resolution HLA genotyping to investigate patterns of TCR occurrence. Rather than drawing on any new phenotypic data, the later analysis identified candidate immune exposures from TCR beta sequences and the way those sequences occurred across donors. In an earlier analysis of several hundred of the donors, high-throughput TCR beta sequencing was used to judge whether each TCR beta V gene segment behaved as functional or pseudogenic. Donor age, sex, ethnicity and CMV serostatus were compiled together with the repertoire data. In a later genetic analysis, genome-wide SNP genotypes for about three fifths of the 666 donors were used, and that subset was treated as a discovery cohort. Every discovery cohort repertoire had been produced on one sequencing platform. HLA typing included class I and class II loci at four-digit resolution. The number of typed donors differed by locus: about 629-640 for A, B, C, DRB1 and DQB1; some 500 for DQA1; some 590 for DPA1; and around 470 for DPB1. About 5 DR-DQ haplotypes were handled as single units for association and clustering, since linkage in the cohort was strong. Among 398 genotyped donors of the cohort, an average of roughly 240,000 unique TCR beta nucleotide sequences were sequenced per donor, about a sixth of them non-productive. What the work shows at the level of the full study, not this receptor alone: V-gene and J-gene trimming of TCR beta chains was associated with a missense DCLRE1C variant in a later genetic analysis, and the association was replicated in an independent cohort. Most TCR sequences were observed very rarely across donors, whereas some public TCRs were present in many individuals. In a later analysis, HLA-associated TCR beta chains showed more clonal expansion and lower generation probabilities than non-associated chains that were equally common. A later analysis found that most CMV-associated TCR beta chains appeared HLA-restricted, with HLA associations seemingly driven largely by CMV exposure. When HLA alleles, especially DR and DQ, strongly co-occurred, TCR associations were difficult to assign to individual alleles. Because HLA typing was unavailable for some donors at each locus, only the typed subset was used in association tests. A later analysis reported that several top co-occurrence clusters appeared linked to parvovirus B19, influenza, CMV and Epstein-Barr virus. The study gave a list of 150 to 200 TCR beta chains associated with cytomegalovirus. At a false discovery rate of 0.05, a later analysis linked some 18,000 TCR beta sequences to specific HLA alleles. Immune exposure information for the cohort was limited to CMV serostatus. A further reported finding was that TCR beta sequences accurately predicted the HLA-A and HLA-B alleles for most subjects in the first cohort. In an earlier analysis of more than 500 of the donors, most TCR beta V segments appeared in productive rearrangements about 87% or about 30% of the time, broadly matching IMGT annotations. In vitro tests confirmed that a few of the cytomegalovirus-associated TCR beta chains recognize cytomegalovirus antigens. Some IMGT-functional V segments, including TRBV6-2 and TRBV6-3, could not be told apart with the 87-base-pair reads, so those segments were excluded. The classifier was reported to diagnose cytomegalovirus status with high specificity and sensitivity in both the original cohort and the validation cohort. A cluster of highly shared sequence variants was judged likely to be a technical artifact of the sequencing pipeline. Because counts were too low, about 17 rarely observed V segments, including chromosome 9 orphons, were excluded from the earlier analysis of 587 of the donors. In this cohort, only TCR beta chains were sequenced, and detectable features were limited by the absence of alpha or paired-chain data. Compared with the approximately 700-donor mean, donors in an Asian-associated ancestry cluster had fewer N-insertions in productive TCRs, according to a later genetic analysis. The presence/absence analyses assumed that sequencing depth was roughly uniform across donors, and that assumption may not be true. Linkage disequilibrium might explain the correlated functional status among segregating V segments, but an unknown experimental factor could not be excluded. In a later analysis, the rate of TCR association differed among HLA loci, with DRB1 alleles having the most associated TCRs and HLA-C alleles having the fewest. It was suggested by the authors that the approach could potentially be generalized to other disease states and immunological phenotypes.

In the germline V gene (reference sequence), CDR1 corresponds to LNHDA and CDR2 to SQIVND. At the junction V is shortened by 4 bases and J by 7 bases; bases outside the gene matches: 2. Including cysteine and phenylalanine, the CDR3 has 13 amino acids. The kept DNA is CDR3 alone, 39 bases in frame from the first base. The library was obtained by the immunoSEQ multiplex PCR assay. For the multiplex PCR, a mixture combining 60 forward primers for TCR Vbeta segments and 13 reverse primers for TCR Jbeta segments was used. The CDR3 region of rearranged TCR beta genes was amplified from genomic DNA with a multiplex PCR assay. The amplified TCR beta libraries were sequenced on the Illumina HiSeq System as 87-base-pair reads. In the paper's pipeline: A later analysis counted approximately 84 million unique TCR beta chains across the 650 to 800 repertoires, and roughly 11 million of these chains were shared by at least two donors. To remove PCR and sequencing errors, raw reads were error-corrected and collapsed into unique sequences using a nearest-neighbor algorithm that merged closely related sequences. Alignment of CDR3 sequences to IMGT reference sequences was used to assign V, D and J gene segments. For a sequence to be retained, a match of at least six nucleotides to both a V gene segment and a J gene segment was required. Rearrangements were called productive when the CDR3 lacked stop codons and stayed in frame with V and J; all others were non-productive. Following IMGT convention, CDR3 was defined as the stretch from the second conserved V-encoded cysteine up to the conserved J-encoded phenylalanine. The earlier analysis of some 540 of the donors excluded any sequence lacking an unambiguous match to a single V gene segment. An earlier analysis of 500 to 600 of the donors classified V segments as functional when productive rearrangements were above 56.7% and as segregating when the standard deviation between donors was above 5%. A statistical classification framework was built for diagnosing cytomegalovirus status from the catalog of TCR beta chain sequences. V and J gene assignment, in a later analysis, came from comparing TCR nucleotide sequences with IMGT/GENE-DB human TR gene sequences. In a later analysis, CDR3 sequences and most-parsimonious VDJ recombination scenarios were assigned using the TCRdist pipeline. A later analysis defined each TCR beta chain by its CDR3 amino acid sequence plus V-gene family, and excluded reads lacking a unique V-gene family. A later analysis removed several hundred highly shared, low-generation-probability nucleotide sequences to deal with suspected cross-contamination and a sequencing artifact. A later analysis calculated a clonal expansion index for each public chain from normalized within-repertoire ranks of inferred template counts. Generation probabilities in a later analysis came from a VDJ recombination model fitted to out-of-frame rearrangements, and those results were checked against IGoR. In a later analysis, hypergeometric tests were used to score TCR-TCR, TCR-HLA and TCR-CMV co-occurrence, with a repertoire-size bias correction applied to TCR pairs. A later analysis estimated false discovery rates by permuting HLA or CMV assignments 20 times. In a later analysis, co-occurring TCRs were grouped with DBSCAN, and TCRdist sequence similarity was added when clustering was performed within HLA-allele-positive subsets. For co-occurrence clustering, repertoires with fewer than 30,000 or more than 120,000 public chains were excluded, along with roughly 5 repertoires with anomalous nucleotide sharing. Not all clones reach the TCRdb copy of this immuneACCESS table, which keeps in-frame sequences only. Checked studies attribute under half of the gap to unresolved V genes and leave the rest unexplained. The V and J calls and clone size were taken over from that table, and D and trimming were inferred from the DNA. This sample comprises about 220,000 clones, approximately 82% of them detected only once. 0.63% of the sample is in the top ten clones.

The cohort was made up of 666 healthy bone marrow donors. At the time of sampling, all cohort members were nominally healthy, though unrecorded immune exposures were likely present. The donor was CMV seronegative and was included in the group of approximately 350 seronegative cohort members. Every donor gave a peripheral blood sample, and the peripheral blood mononuclear cells from that sample were used for TCR beta sequencing. Genomic DNA extraction from the blood cell samples was performed with the Qiagen DNeasy Blood Extraction Kit. This clone has just a few counts. The specificity of this receptor is unknown. Base quality data are lacking; no much larger clone is found one base away.

Sequencing was carried out using PBMCs. The TCR was taken from a man aged 18 to 30 in good health and CMV-seronegative. The sequence links TRBV19 to TRBJ2-2; 8 middle bases align to TRBD1. The DNA sequence is given as TGTGCCAGTAGTACCGACAGGGGCGGGGAGCTGTTTTTT. This encodes CASSTDRGGELFF.